This TCR beta chain was recovered during a study of tumor-infiltrating lymphocytes in primary liver carcinoma. The input was 450 to 500 ng total RNA; TCR beta cDNA was made from it with a constant-region primer. Each TCR beta library was derived from three nested multiplex PCR rounds that employed slightly modified ARM-PCR. Researchers ran the first two PCR rounds for 10 cycles each with TRBV1-TRBV30 forward primers and a C-beta reverse primer. TCRdb passed the multiplex PCR reads through MiXCR, listing each CDR3 protein once. The sample contains 85,000 to 100,000 distinct CDR3 sequences, 65% to 70% of which appear only once. Regarding this clonotype: Sequence at one end of the junction differs from germline and may be a read error.

The roughly 20-34 mg bulk tissue piece was not sorted before simultaneous RNA and DNA extraction. The length of the CDR3 is 14 residues. The V gene's germline CDR1 is SGHRS and CDR2 YFSETQ. This chain joins TRBV5-1 and TRBJ2-7, with 7 bases matching TRBD1. Specimen: tumor-adjacent normal liver tissue. This receptor was obtained from a man between 35 and 55 years old with primary liver carcinoma and hepatitis B virus infection. CDR3 sequence reads: CASSTTGTFYEQYF. DNA of the CDR3: TGTGCCAGCAGTACGACAGGGACCTTCTACGAGCAGTACTTC.